These 9 T cell receptor beta chains were sequenced from one sample in a study of cytomegalovirus exposure and HLA in healthy donors. The repertoire was sequenced with immunoSEQ multiplex PCR; TCRdb's copy has only in-frame clones and lacks some. The table records around 300,000 clones, around 90% of them present only once. The sample was PBMCs. The receptors here all came from a woman in her twenties or thirties in good health and CMV-seropositive.

Written as DNA, the CDR3 is TGTGCCAGCAGCTCTGAGTACGAGCAGTACTTC. As protein: CASSSEYEQYF. The chain joins TRBV7-6 to TRBJ2-7; D ambiguous. The CDR3 is made up of 11 amino acids. Trimming left V 4 bases short and J 4 bases short, with 5 bases between. In germline, CDR1 is SGHVS, CDR2 FNYEAQ.

This chain connects TRBV19 to TRBJ1-6; a weak D match, TRBD1 (6 bases). The germline CDR1 and CDR2 sequences are LNHDA and SQIVND (reference sequence). This CDR3 has 15 amino acids. V was pared by 8 bases and J by 7 bases, with 18 bases between. The CDR3 protein is CASQGQLAPNSPLHF. CDR3 bases: TGTGCCAGTCAAGGACAGCTAGCCCCGAATTCACCCCTCCACTTT.

V gene TRBV28 combines with J gene TRBJ2-7; 9 bases are a match to TRBD2. V lost 5 bases to trimming and J lost 4 bases; unmatched junction nucleotides: 9. This CDR3 region has 15 residues. CDR1 and CDR2 from the germline V gene are MDHEN and SYDVKM. CDR3 amino acids: CASSGRLAGGYEQYF. The CDR3 bases are TGTGCCAGCAGTGGACGTTTGGCGGGGGGGTACGAGCAGTACTTC.

This clone was recorded only once. The chain joins TRBV7-9 to TRBJ2-1; a possible D gene is TRBD2 (5 bases). The CDR3 runs 14 residues. With 4 bases removed from V and 9 bases from J, the gap between germline ends came to 16 bases. Germline loops: CDR1 SEHNR, CDR2 FQNEAQ (reference sequence). The DNA for the CDR3 is TGTGCCAGCAGCTCCGCCACTAGTTTCAGTGAGCAGTTCTTC. Translation gives CASSSATSFSEQFF.

In nucleotides, the CDR3 is TGTGCCACCAGCAGAGCTAGGGGGAGTGACTATGGCTACACCTTC. It translates to CATSRARGSDYGYTF. The chain links TRBV15 to TRBJ1-2; D perhaps matches TRBD1 (6 bases). This CDR3 has 15 residues. Looked up from germline, CDR1 is LNHNV and CDR2 is YYDKDF (reference sequence). The V gene lost 1 base and the J gene lost 3 bases, with 12 bases spanning the gap. Looking up the rest from reference TRBV15 and TRBJ1-2 gives the full variable domain: DAMVIQNPRYQVTQFGKPVTLSCSQTLNHNVMYWYQQKSSQAPKLLFHYYDKDFNNEADTPDNFQSRRPNTSFCFLDIRSPGLGDTAMYLCATSRARGSDYGYTFGSGTRLTVV.

The J gene is TRBJ2-5, the V gene TRBV30; possibly TRBD2 for D (6 bases). Germline CDR1 and CDR2: GTSNPN and SVGIG (reference sequence). V shed 4 bases and J shed 5 bases, with 14 bases lying between them. CDR3 length: 13 amino acids. CDR3 nucleotide sequence: TGTGCCTGGACCCCCGCGGGGAAGGAGACCCAGTACTTC. Encoded protein: CAWTPAGKETQYF.

This clone was seen more than once but under ten times. One junction end disagrees with the germline gene, perhaps due to a read error. The chain recombines TRBV28 with TRBJ2-7; a possible D gene is TRBD1 (5 bases). Looked up from germline, CDR1 is MDHEN and CDR2 is SYDVKM. The CDR3 has 13 residues. CDR3 in amino acids: CASSLSPTDPGNF. The CDR3 coding sequence is TGTGCCAGCAGTTTATCCCCGACAGACCCTGGGAACTTC.

The rearrangement joins TRBV15 to TRBJ1-1, with 7 bases aligning to TRBD1. CDR1 is LNHNV and CDR2 is YYDKDF in the germline V gene (reference sequence). The CDR3 has 18 residues. J lost 1 base, V lost 1 base, and 12 bases had no gene match. Written as DNA, the CDR3 is TGTGCCACCAGCAGAGCAGACTGGGACAGACCTCGGAACACTGAAGCTTTCTTT. It yields the protein CATSRADWDRPRNTEAFF. Full variable domain (remainder filled in from reference TRBV15 and TRBJ1-1): DAMVIQNPRYQVTQFGKPVTLSCSQTLNHNVMYWYQQKSSQAPKLLFHYYDKDFNNEADTPDNFQSRRPNTSFCFLDIRSPGLGDTAMYLCATSRADWDRPRNTEAFFGQGTRLTVV.

This clone was seen a handful of times. The J gene is TRBJ1-5, the V gene TRBV7-6; D remains ambiguous. CDR3 length: 13 amino acids. The germline V gene has CDR1 SGHVS and CDR2 FNYEAQ. The ends were cut back, 2 bases at V and 4 bases at J, with 6 bases in the middle. In DNA, the CDR3 is TGTGCCAGCAGCTTACGAGGGAATCAGCCCCAGCATTTT. This codes for CASSLRGNQPQHF. Based on the CDR3 plus reference TRBV7-6 and TRBJ1-5, the full variable domain is GAGVSQSPRYKVTKRGQDVALRCDPISGHVSLYWYRQALGQGPEFLTYFNYEAQQDKSGLPNDRFSAERPEGSISTLTIQRTEQRDSAMYRCASSLRGNQPQHFGDGTRLSIL.